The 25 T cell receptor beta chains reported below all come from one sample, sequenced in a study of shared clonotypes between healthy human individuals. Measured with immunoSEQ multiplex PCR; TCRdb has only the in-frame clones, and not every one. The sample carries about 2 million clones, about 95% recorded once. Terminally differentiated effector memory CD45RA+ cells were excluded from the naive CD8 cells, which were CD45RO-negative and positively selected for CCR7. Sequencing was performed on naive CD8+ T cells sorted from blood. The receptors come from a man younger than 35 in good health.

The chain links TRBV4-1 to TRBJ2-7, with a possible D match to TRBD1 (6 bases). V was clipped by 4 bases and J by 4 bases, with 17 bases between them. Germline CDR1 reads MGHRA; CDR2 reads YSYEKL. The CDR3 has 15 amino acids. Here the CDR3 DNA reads TGCGCCAGCAGCCTGACCGGGACACGAGGTTACGAGCAGTACTTC. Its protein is CASSLTGTRGYEQYF.

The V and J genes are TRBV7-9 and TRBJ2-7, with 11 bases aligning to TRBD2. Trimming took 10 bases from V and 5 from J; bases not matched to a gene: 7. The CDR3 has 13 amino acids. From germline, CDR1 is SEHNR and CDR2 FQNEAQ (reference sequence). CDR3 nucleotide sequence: TGTGCCACCAGACTAGCGGGAATGCACGAGCAGTACTTC. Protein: CATRLAGMHEQYF.

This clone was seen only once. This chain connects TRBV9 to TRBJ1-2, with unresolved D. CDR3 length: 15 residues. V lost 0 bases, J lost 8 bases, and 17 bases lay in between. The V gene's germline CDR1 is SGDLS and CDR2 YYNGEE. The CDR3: CASSVGSARGIGYTF. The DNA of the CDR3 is TGTGCCAGCAGCGTAGGGAGCGCGCGTGGAATCGGCTACACCTTC.

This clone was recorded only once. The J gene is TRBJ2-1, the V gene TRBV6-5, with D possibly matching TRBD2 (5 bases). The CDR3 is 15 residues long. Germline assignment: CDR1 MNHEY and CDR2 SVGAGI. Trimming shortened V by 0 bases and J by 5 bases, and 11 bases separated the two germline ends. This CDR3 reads CASSYSEMRDNEQFF. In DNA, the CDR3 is TGTGCCAGCAGTTACTCAGAGATGCGGGACAATGAGCAGTTCTTC.

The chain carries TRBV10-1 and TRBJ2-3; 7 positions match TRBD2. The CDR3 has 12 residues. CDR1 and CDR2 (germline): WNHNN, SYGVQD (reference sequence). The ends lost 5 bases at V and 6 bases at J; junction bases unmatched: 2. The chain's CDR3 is CASSTAGDTQYF. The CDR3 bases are TGCGCCAGCAGTACAGCGGGGGATACGCAGTATTTT.

The CDR3 DNA reads as TGCGCCAGCAGCCAGAGTCAGTCCTATAATTCACCCCTCCACTTT. Its translation is CASSQSQSYNSPLHF. The chain carries TRBV4-1 and TRBJ1-6; no firm D call. CDR3 length: 15 residues. Trimming took 3 bases from V and 1 from J, leaving 7 bases between them. CDR1 is MGHRA, CDR2 YSYEKL, per germline.

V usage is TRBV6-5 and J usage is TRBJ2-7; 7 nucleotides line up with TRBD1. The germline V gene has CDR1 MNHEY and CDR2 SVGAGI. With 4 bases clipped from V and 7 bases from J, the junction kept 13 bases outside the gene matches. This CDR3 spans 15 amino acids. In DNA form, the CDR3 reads TGTGCCAGCAGTTGGACAGAGGGGGCTTGGGGGGAGCAGTACTTC. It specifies CASSWTEGAWGEQYF.

CDR3 nucleotides: TGCGCCAGCAGCCTCCGGGACAGGTATTACGAGCAGTACTTC. It codes for CASSLRDRYYEQYF. The rearrangement links TRBV4-1 to TRBJ2-7; 8 nucleotides align to TRBD1. CDR3 size: 14 residues. Germline trimming cut 4 bases from V and 4 bases from J; bases unmatched to any gene: 6. Germline CDR1 MGHRA, CDR2 YSYEKL.

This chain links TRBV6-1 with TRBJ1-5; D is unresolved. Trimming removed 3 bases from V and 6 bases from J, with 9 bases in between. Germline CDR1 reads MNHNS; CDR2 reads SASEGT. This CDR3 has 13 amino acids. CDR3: CASSDREGQPQHF. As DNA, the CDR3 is TGTGCCAGCAGTGACCGCGAGGGTCAGCCCCAGCATTTT.

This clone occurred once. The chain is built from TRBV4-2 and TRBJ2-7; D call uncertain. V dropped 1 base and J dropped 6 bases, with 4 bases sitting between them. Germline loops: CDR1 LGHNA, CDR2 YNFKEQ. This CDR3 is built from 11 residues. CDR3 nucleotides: TGTGCCAGCAGCCAAGGAATCGAGCAGTACTTC. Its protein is CASSQGIEQYF.

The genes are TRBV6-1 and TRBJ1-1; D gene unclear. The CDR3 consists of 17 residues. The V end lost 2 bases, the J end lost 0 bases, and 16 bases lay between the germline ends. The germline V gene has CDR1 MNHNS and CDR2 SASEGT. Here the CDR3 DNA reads TGTGCCAGCAGTGAAAATCTGGGAGTCATCATGAACACTGAAGCTTTCTTT. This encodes CASSENLGVIMNTEAFF.

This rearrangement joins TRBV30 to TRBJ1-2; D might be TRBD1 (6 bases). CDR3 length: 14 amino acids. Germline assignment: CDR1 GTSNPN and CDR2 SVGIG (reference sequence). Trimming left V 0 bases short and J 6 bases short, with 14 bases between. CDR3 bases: TGTGCCTGGAGTGTTAACGGGGGCGAGGATGGCTACACCTTC. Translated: CAWSVNGGEDGYTF.

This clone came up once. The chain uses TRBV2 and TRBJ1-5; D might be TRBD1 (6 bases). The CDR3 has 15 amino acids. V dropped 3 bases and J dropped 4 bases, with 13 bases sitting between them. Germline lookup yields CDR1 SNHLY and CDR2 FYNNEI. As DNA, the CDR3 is TGTGCCAGCAGTGATCCAGGGGACTTTAATCAGCCCCAGCATTTT. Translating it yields CASSDPGDFNQPQHF.

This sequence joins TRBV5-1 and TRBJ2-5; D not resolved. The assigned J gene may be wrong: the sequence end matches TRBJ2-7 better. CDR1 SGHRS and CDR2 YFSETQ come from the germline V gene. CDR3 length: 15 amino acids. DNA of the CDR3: TGCGCCAGCAGCTTGACTGGGATTGGTAACTACGAGCAGTACTTC. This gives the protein CASSLTGIGNYEQYF.

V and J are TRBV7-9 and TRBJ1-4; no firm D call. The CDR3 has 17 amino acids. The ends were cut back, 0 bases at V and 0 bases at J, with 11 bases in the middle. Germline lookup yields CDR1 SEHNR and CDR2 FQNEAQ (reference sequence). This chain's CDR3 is CASSLALQAATNEKLFF. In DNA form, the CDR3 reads TGTGCCAGCAGCTTAGCGCTCCAGGCTGCAACTAATGAAAAACTGTTTTTT.

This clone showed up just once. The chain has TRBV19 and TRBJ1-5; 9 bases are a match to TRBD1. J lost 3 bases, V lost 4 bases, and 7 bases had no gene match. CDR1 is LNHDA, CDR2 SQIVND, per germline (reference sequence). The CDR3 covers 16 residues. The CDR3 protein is CASSTWTGAINQPQHF. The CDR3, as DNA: TGTGCCAGTAGTACCTGGACAGGGGCCATCAATCAGCCCCAGCATTTT. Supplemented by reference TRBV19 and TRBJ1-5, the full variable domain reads DGGITQSPKYLFRKEGQNVTLSCEQNLNHDAMYWYRQDPGQGLRLIYYSQIVNDFQKGDIAEGYSVSREKKESFPLTVTSAQKNPTAFYLCASSTWTGAINQPQHFGDGTRLSIL.

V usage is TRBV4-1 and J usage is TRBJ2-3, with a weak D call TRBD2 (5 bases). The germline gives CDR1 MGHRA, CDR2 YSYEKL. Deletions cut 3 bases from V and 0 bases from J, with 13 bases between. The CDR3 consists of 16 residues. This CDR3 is CASSHSGGTSTDTQYF. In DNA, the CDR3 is TGCGCCAGCAGCCACTCAGGAGGAACTAGCACAGATACGCAGTATTTT.

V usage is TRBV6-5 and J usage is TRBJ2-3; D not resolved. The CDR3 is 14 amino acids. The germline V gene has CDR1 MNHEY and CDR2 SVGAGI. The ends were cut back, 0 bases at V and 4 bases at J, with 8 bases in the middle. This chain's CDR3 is CASSYSNVADTQYF. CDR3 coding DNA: TGTGCCAGCAGTTACTCGAATGTTGCAGATACGCAGTATTTT.

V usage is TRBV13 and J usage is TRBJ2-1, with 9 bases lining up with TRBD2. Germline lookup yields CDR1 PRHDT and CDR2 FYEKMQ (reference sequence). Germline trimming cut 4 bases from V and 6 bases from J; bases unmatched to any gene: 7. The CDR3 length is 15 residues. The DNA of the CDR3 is TGTGCCAGCAGCTACTCCGGGACTAGCTTCAATGAGCAGTTCTTC. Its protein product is CASSYSGTSFNEQFF. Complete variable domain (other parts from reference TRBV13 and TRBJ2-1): AAGVIQSPRHLIKEKRETATLKCYPIPRHDTVYWYQQGPGQDPQFLISFYEKMQSDKGSIPDRFSAQQFSDYHSELNMSSLELGDSALYFCASSYSGTSFNEQFFGPGTRLTVL.

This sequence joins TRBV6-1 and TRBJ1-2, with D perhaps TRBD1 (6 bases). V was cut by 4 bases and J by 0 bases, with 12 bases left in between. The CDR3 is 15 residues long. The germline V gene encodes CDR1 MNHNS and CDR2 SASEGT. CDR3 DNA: TGTGCCAGCAGTGCCGTGACAGGCTCTAACTATGGCTACACCTTC. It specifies CASSAVTGSNYGYTF.

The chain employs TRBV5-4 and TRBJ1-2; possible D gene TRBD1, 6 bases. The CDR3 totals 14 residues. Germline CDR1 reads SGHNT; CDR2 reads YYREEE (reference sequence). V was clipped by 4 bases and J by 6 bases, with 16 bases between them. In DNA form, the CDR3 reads TGTGCCAGCAGCCCCCTCAGGGCAGGGGATGGCTACACCTTC. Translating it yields CASSPLRAGDGYTF.

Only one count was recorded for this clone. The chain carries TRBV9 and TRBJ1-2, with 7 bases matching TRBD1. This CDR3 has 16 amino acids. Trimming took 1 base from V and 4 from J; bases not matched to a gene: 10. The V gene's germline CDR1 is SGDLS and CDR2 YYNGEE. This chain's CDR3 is CASSVRRDRVSYGYTF. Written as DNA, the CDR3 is TGTGCCAGCAGCGTAAGGCGAGACAGGGTCAGCTATGGCTACACCTTC.

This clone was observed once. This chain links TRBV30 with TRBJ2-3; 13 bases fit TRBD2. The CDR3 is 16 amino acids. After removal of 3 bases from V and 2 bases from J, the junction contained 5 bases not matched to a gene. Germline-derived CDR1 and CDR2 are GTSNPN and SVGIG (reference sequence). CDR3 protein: CAWRPGTSGVTDTQYF. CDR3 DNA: TGTGCCTGGAGGCCCGGGACTAGCGGGGTCACAGATACGCAGTATTTT.

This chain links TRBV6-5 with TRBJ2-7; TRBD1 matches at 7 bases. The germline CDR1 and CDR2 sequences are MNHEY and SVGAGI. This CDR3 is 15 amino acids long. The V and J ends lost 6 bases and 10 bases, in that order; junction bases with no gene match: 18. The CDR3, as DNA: TGTGCCAGCAGCCGAGGGGGTGGACAGGTGGCGGACCAGTACTTC. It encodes CASSRGGGQVADQYF.

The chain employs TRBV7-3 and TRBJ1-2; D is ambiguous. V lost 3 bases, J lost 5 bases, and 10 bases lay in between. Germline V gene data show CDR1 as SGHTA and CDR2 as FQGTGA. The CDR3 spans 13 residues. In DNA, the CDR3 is TGTGCCAGCAGCTTTGAACACGGTTATGGCTACACCTTC. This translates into CASSFEHGYGYTF.